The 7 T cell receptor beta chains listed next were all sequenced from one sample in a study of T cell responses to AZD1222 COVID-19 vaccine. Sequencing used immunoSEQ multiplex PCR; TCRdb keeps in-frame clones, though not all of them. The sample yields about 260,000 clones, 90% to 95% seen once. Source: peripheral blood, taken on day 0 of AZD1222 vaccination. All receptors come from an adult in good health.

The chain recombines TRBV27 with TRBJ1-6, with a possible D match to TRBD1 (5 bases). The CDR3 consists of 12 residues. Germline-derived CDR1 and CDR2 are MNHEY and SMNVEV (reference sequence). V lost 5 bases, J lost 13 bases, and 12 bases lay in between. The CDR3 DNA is TGTGCCAGCAGTATTCAGGGTGGGCCCCTCCACTTT. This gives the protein CASSIQGGPLHF.

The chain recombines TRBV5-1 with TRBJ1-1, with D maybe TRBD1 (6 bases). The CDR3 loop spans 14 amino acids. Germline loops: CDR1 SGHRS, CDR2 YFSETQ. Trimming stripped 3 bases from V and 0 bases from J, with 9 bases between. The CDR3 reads CASSWGQMNTEAFF. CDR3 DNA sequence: TGCGCCAGCAGCTGGGGGCAGATGAACACTGAAGCTTTCTTT.

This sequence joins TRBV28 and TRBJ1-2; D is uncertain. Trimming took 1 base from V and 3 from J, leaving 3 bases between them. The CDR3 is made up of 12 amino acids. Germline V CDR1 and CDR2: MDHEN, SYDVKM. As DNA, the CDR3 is TGTGCCAGCAGTTTATCTGACTATGGCTACACCTTC. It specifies CASSLSDYGYTF.

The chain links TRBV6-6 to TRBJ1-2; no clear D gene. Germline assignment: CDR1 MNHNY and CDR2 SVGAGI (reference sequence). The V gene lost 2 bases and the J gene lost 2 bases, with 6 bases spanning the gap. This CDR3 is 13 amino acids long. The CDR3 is CASSYGRNYGYTF. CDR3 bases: TGTGCCAGCAGTTACGGCAGGAACTATGGCTACACCTTC.

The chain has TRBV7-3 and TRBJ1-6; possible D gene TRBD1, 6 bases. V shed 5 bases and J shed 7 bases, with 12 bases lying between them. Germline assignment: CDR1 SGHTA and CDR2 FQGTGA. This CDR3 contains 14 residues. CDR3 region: CASSPRGGNSPLHF. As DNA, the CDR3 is TGTGCCAGCAGCCCCAGGGGCGGCAATTCACCCCTCCACTTT.

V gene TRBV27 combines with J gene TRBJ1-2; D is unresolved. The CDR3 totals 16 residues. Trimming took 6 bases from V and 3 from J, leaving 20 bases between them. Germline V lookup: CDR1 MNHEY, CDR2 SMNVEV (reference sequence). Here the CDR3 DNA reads TGTGCCAGCAGCCGGATAAGCTCGGGCGGCCACTATGGCTACACCTTC. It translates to CASSRISSGGHYGYTF.

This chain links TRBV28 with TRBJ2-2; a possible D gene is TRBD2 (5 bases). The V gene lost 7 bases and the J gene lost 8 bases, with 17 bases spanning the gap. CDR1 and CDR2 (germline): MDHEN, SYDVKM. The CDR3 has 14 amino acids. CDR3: CASTDTWTFGELFF. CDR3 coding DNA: TGTGCCAGCACAGATACTTGGACTTTTGGGGAGCTGTTTTTT.